The 16 T cell receptor beta chains in this list originate from one sample, sequenced in a study of T cell repertoires in cytomegalovirus infection. TCRdb reprocessed the reads with MiXCR, giving one entry per CDR3 protein. Of 310,000 or so distinct CDR3 sequences listed, about a tenth were seen once; the top ten hold 2.5%. The sample was PBMCs. These receptors were taken from a human donor in good health (CMV status not recorded). Some clones in this sample may be carry-over from other donors' samples.

This clonotype was detected many times. The chain couples TRBV6-5 to TRBJ2-7; D possibly matches TRBD1 or TRBD2 (5 bases each). Per germline, CDR1 MNHEY and CDR2 SVGAGI. CDR3 length: 15 amino acids. With 2 bases removed from V and 2 bases from J, the gap between germline ends came to 13 bases. The CDR3 loop reads CASSYQADKAYEQYF. The DNA for the CDR3 is TGTGCCAGCAGTTACCAAGCGGACAAAGCCTACGAGCAGTACTTC.

This clonotype has a count of ten or more. V gene TRBV29-1 combines with J gene TRBJ2-5, with D possibly being TRBD1 or TRBD2 (5 bases each). Germline V gene data show CDR1 as SQVTM and CDR2 as ANQGSEA. This CDR3 is built from 13 residues. V shed 3 bases and J shed 5 bases, with 13 bases lying between them. Here the CDR3 DNA reads TGCAGCGTTGACAGGGAACGGGGCGAGACCCAGTACTTC. This codes for CSVDRERGETQYF.

This clonotype was seen repeatedly, ten times or more. The chain recombines TRBV2 with TRBJ2-2; unclear D gene. CDR1 and CDR2 from the germline V gene are SNHLY and FYNNEI. Trimming shortened V by 6 bases and J by 6 bases, and 14 bases separated the two germline ends. The CDR3 extends over 14 amino acids. The DNA for the CDR3 is TGTGCCAGCAGGGCCGGGCCTGGGGCCGGGGAGCTGTTTTTT. This translates into CASRAGPGAGELFF.

This clonotype was detected ten times or more. The chain recombines TRBV6-1 with TRBJ2-3; TRBD1 aligns across 7 bases. Germline values: CDR1 MNHNS, CDR2 SASEGT. This CDR3 is 16 amino acids long. After removal of 5 bases from V and 1 base from J, the junction contained 9 bases not matched to a gene. CDR3 nucleotide sequence: TGTGCCAGCAGTTTTTTAGGGGGCAGAGGCACAGATACGCAGTATTTT. Its translation is CASSFLGGRGTDTQYF.

The chain employs TRBV2 and TRBJ2-5; D might be TRBD1 (5 bases). This CDR3 contains 13 residues. Germline CDR1 reads SNHLY; CDR2 reads FYNNEI. V lost 7 bases and J 7 bases, leaving 16 bases between the germline ends. The CDR3 loop is CASTEDSPGTQYF. The CDR3 nucleotides read TGTGCCAGCACCGAAGACAGTCCGGGGACCCAGTACTTC.

In this sample, this clonotype turned up many times. The rearrangement joins TRBV6-2 or TRBV6-3 to TRBJ2-6; 11 bases align to TRBD1. CDR1 and CDR2 (germline): MNHEY, SVGEGT. The CDR3 is made up of 20 amino acids. Unmatched junction bases numbered 9, after V lost 2 bases and J lost 0 bases. The CDR3 region has the DNA TGTGCCAGCAGTTACCCCGCGGCCGGGACAGGGGGCTCTGGGGCCAACGTCCTGACTTTC. It yields the protein CASSYPAAGTGGSGANVLTF.

This chain links TRBV23-1 with TRBJ1-1; no clear D. TRBV23-1 is an ORF; its function is uncertain. This CDR3 has 15 amino acids. Trimming removed 4 bases from V and 1 base from J, with 13 bases in between. The CDR3, as DNA: TGCGCCAGCAGTCCCCGATGGAACAGGAACACTGAAGCTTTCTTT. This sequence encodes CASSPRWNRNTEAFF.

This clonotype was recorded many times. The J gene is TRBJ1-5, the V gene TRBV28; D ambiguous. This CDR3 has 12 amino acids. Trimming took 2 bases from V and 10 from J, leaving 9 bases between them. Germline values: CDR1 MDHEN, CDR2 SYDVKM. DNA of the CDR3: TGTGCCAGCAGTTTAAGGGCGGGACCCCAGCATTTT. Its translation: CASSLRAGPQHF. Filled out from reference TRBV28 and TRBJ1-5, the complete variable domain reads DVKVTQSSRYLVKRTGEKVFLECVQDMDHENMFWYRQDPGLGLRLIYFSYDVKMKEKGDIPEGYSVSREKKERFSLILESASTNQTSMYLCASSLRAGPQHFGDGTRLSIL.

This clonotype was counted ten times or more. J is TRBJ2-7 and V is TRBV6-1, with TRBD1 identical over 9 bases. CDR1 and CDR2 (germline): MNHNS, SASEGT. V shed 5 bases, J shed 3 bases, and the junction held 20 bases outside the gene matches. The CDR3 consists of 19 residues. CDR3 bases: TGTGCCAGCAGTCCCCCGAATTCCGGGACAGGGTGGCTTTACTACGAGCAGTACTTC. It codes for CASSPPNSGTGWLYYEQYF.

The J gene is TRBJ1-2, the V gene TRBV19, with 7 bases aligning to TRBD1. The CDR3 spans 14 residues. With V trimmed by 6 bases and J by 4 bases, 8 bases remained unmatched. CDR1 and CDR2 from the germline V gene are LNHDA and SQIVND (reference sequence). The CDR3 region has the DNA TGTGCCAGTAGACCCGGGACAGCAGTCTATGGCTACACCTTC. Translated: CASRPGTAVYGYTF.

The CDR3 region is CSAGWGLELYNEQFF. In DNA form, the CDR3 reads TGCAGTGCTGGCTGGGGACTAGAGTTATACAATGAGCAGTTCTTC. The chain carries TRBV20-1 and TRBJ2-1, with 8 bases lining up with TRBD2. Germline V lookup: CDR1 DFQATT, CDR2 SNEGSKA (reference sequence). The CDR3 has 15 residues. V was pared by 5 bases and J by 4 bases, with 10 bases of the junction left unmatched.

This clonotype was detected ten times or more. The chain carries TRBV19 and TRBJ2-2; TRBD1 matches 9 bases. There are 15 residues in the CDR3. The V segment lost 7 bases and the J segment 5 bases; nucleotides outside the gene matches: 8. Germline CDR1 LNHDA, CDR2 SQIVND (reference sequence). The CDR3 reads CASTAQGALTGELFF. In DNA form, the CDR3 reads TGTGCCAGTACCGCACAGGGGGCGTTGACCGGGGAGCTGTTTTTT.

This clonotype was observed many times. The genes are TRBV5-5 and TRBJ2-7; 10 nucleotides line up with TRBD1. V trimming: 7 bases; J trimming: 2 bases; junction bases outside the gene matches: 6. Per the germline V gene, CDR1 is SGHKS and CDR2 is YYEKEE (reference sequence). The CDR3 contains 14 residues. CDR3 loop: CASSTGTGAYEQYF. The CDR3, as DNA: TGTGCCAGCTCGACCGGGACAGGGGCCTACGAGCAGTACTTC.

In this sample, this clonotype turned up many times. The chain links TRBV18 to TRBJ2-5; D perhaps matches TRBD1 (6 bases). The ends were cut back, 6 bases at V and 0 bases at J, with 8 bases in the middle. The CDR3 is made up of 13 amino acids. Per the germline V gene, CDR1 is KGHSH and CDR2 is LQKENI. In DNA, the CDR3 is TGTGCCAGCTCCGGGACAAACCAAGAGACCCAGTACTTC. The encoded protein is CASSGTNQETQYF.

This clonotype was recorded many times. The V gene is TRBV6-1, the J gene TRBJ1-5, with D uncertain. Between the trimmed V and J ends, which lost 5 bases and 0 bases, there was a span of 11 bases. Germline values: CDR1 MNHNS, CDR2 SASEGT. The CDR3 is 15 residues long. The CDR3 coding sequence is TGTGCCAGCAGTCTCGGACGGTATAGCAATCAGCCCCAGCATTTT. Residues: CASSLGRYSNQPQHF.

The table lists this clonotype with many counts. The genes are TRBV20-1 and TRBJ1-2; TRBD1 aligns across 7 bases. Looked up from germline, CDR1 is DFQATT and CDR2 is SNEGSKA (reference sequence). This CDR3 spans 13 amino acids. V dropped 6 bases and J dropped 5; count of bases not matched to a gene: 9. The CDR3 DNA reads TGCAGTGCCGTTTTAGGGACAGCGTATGGCTACACCTTC. This codes for CSAVLGTAYGYTF.